These T cell receptor beta chains were read from a single sample in a study of beta chain features in type 1 diabetes. The assay was immunoSEQ multiplex PCR, and TCRdb's table has in-frame clones only and misses some. The sample consists of around 340,000 clones, about a tenth of them appearing once. The sequencing sample was made of central memory CD4+ T cells from blood. All receptors come from a man aged 25-45 years with type 1 diabetes. The CDR3 runs from the conserved cysteine through the conserved F or W. The D gene is left open where the match is weak. Size tells how often a clone was seen (once, few, many) or the class of an expanded clone, and some rows leave it out.

d_call j_call clone_size v_call cdr3_length cdr3_aa cdr3_nt
TRBD1 TRBJ2-6 NA TRBV19 16 CASSMGQTSGANVLTF TGTGCCAGTAGTATGGGACAGACCTCTGGGGCCAACGTCCTGACTTTC
NA TRBJ1-5 NA TRBV7-9 16 CASSLGEAGGAQPQHF TGTGCCAGCAGCTTAGGTGAAGCGGGTGGGGCTCAGCCCCAGCATTTT
NA TRBJ2-5 few TRBV30 13 CAWKGGFWETQYF TGTGCCTGGAAGGGGGGCTTTTGGGAGACCCAGTACTTC
TRBD1 TRBJ2-3 few TRBV5-6 16 CASSTGTGVMTDTQYF TGTGCCAGCAGCACCGGGACAGGGGTAATGACAGATACGCAGTATTTT
NA TRBJ1-4 few TRBV11-2 15 CASSITEGVNEKLFF TGTGCCAGCAGCATCACAGAGGGTGTCAATGAAAAACTGTTTTTT
TRBD1 TRBJ1-6 few TRBV25-1 16 CASSERRDRGNSPLHF TGTGCCAGCAGTGAACGTCGGGACAGGGGGAATTCACCCCTCCACTTT
NA TRBJ1-4 NA TRBV9 15 CASSGQGSPNEKLFF TGTGCCAGCAGCGGTCAGGGGTCCCCTAATGAAAAACTGTTTTTT
TRBD1 TRBJ2-1 few TRBV15 14 CATSRGQGRNEQFF TGTGCCACCAGCAGGGGACAGGGGAGGAATGAGCAGTTCTTC
TRBD2 TRBJ2-3 NA TRBV10-3 14 CASSPSGGTDTQYF TGTGCCAGCAGCCCTAGCGGGGGCACAGATACGCAGTATTTT
TRBD1 TRBJ1-2 NA TRBV10-3 14 CAIPGGQGASGYTF TGTGCCATCCCAGGAGGACAGGGGGCCTCTGGCTACACCTTC
NA TRBJ2-2 NA TRBV4-3 16 CASSQEWLTNTGELFF TGCGCCAGCAGCCAAGAATGGCTCACTAACACCGGGGAGCTGTTTTTT
NA TRBJ1-2 NA TRBV30 13 CAWSVFGLGGYTF TGTGCCTGGAGTGTCTTTGGGTTGGGCGGCTACACCTTC
NA TRBJ1-1 NA TRBV5-4 13 CASSQDWNTEAFF TGTGCCAGCAGCCAGGACTGGAACACTGAAGCTTTCTTT
TRBD1 TRBJ2-3 few TRBV30 15 CAWTPGQASTDTQYF TGTGCCTGGACACCGGGACAGGCTAGCACAGATACGCAGTATTTT
NA TRBJ2-3 NA TRBV6-6 14 CASRLTESTDTQYF TGTGCCAGTCGACTGACTGAAAGCACAGATACGCAGTATTTT
TRBD2 TRBJ2-7 few TRBV5-1 14 CASSPSGGDYEQYF TGCGCCAGCAGCCCGTCGGGGGGAGACTACGAGCAGTACTTC
NA TRBJ1-2 many TRBV19 14 CASSLQGANYGYTF TGTGCCAGTAGTCTACAGGGAGCTAACTATGGCTACACCTTC
NA TRBJ1-5 few TRBV4-3 13 CASSEDGNQPQHF TGCGCCTCATCGGAAGACGGTAATCAGCCCCAGCATTTT
TRBD1 TRBJ1-1 few TRBV5-1 16 CASAGQGANEATEAFF TGCGCCAGCGCCGGACAGGGGGCGAATGAGGCCACTGAAGCTTTCTTT
TRBD1 TRBJ1-6 few TRBV6-6 13 CASSRQGASPLHF TGTGCCAGCAGTCGACAGGGTGCTTCACCCCTCCACTTT
TRBD2 TRBJ2-3 few TRBV6-4 15 CASSPGTSGPNTQYF TGTGCCAGCAGCCCCGGGACTAGCGGACCAAACACGCAGTATTTT
NA TRBJ1-1 NA TRBV2 12 CASQSRVSEAFF TGTGCCAGCCAGTCGCGGGTTAGTGAAGCTTTCTTT
NA TRBJ2-5 NA TRBV5-1 13 CASSLTPKETQYF TGCGCCAGCAGCTTGACCCCTAAAGAGACCCAGTACTTC
NA TRBJ1-2 few TRBV9 14 CASSPASLNYGYTF TGTGCCAGCAGCCCAGCAAGTTTAAACTATGGCTACACCTTC
TRBD2 TRBJ2-3 few TRBV7-2 13 CASSLNGGYTQYF TGTGCCAGCAGCTTAAACGGGGGGTATACGCAGTATTTT
TRBD2 TRBJ2-5 few TRBV7-2 15 CASSLVSGEGETQYF TGTGCCAGCAGCTTAGTGAGTGGGGAGGGAGAGACCCAGTACTTC
NA TRBJ1-4 many TRBV9 13 CASSSGANEKLFF TGTGCCAGCAGCTCGGGAGCTAATGAAAAACTGTTTTTT
NA TRBJ1-4 many TRBV9 14 CASSPFSTDEKLFF TGTGCCAGCAGCCCGTTTAGTACTGATGAAAAACTGTTTTTT
NA TRBJ2-5 few TRBV5-1 15 CASKSPDGGGETQYF TGCGCCAGCAAGTCCCCGGACGGAGGAGGGGAGACCCAGTACTTC
NA TRBJ2-2 few TRBV28 14 CASSSSRVGGELFF TGTGCCAGCAGCTCCTCACGGGTGGGCGGGGAGCTGTTTTTT
TRBD1 TRBJ2-3 many TRBV7-9 14 CASNPGTDTDTQYF TGTGCCAGCAACCCCGGGACAGACACAGATACGCAGTATTTT
NA TRBJ2-1 NA TRBV7-2 16 CASSLMGLSSYNEQFF TGTGCCAGCAGCTTAATGGGCTTGAGCTCCTACAATGAGCAGTTCTTC
NA TRBJ2-5 few TRBV7-2 15 CASSLEGWGQETQYF TGTGCCAGCAGCTTGGAGGGCTGGGGACAAGAGACCCAGTACTTC
NA TRBJ1-4 NA TRBV4-3 13 CASSQVVEEKLFF TGCGCCAGCAGCCAAGTGGTCGAGGAAAAACTGTTTTTT
NA TRBJ1-1 once TRBV2 13 CASMRVMNTEAFF TGTGCCAGCATGCGGGTCATGAACACTGAAGCTTTCTTT
TRBD2 TRBJ2-1 few TRBV9 16 CASSVSGTRSYDEQFF TGTGCCAGCAGCGTATCCGGGACTAGATCTTACGATGAGCAGTTCTTC
NA TRBJ1-1 few TRBV7-2 12 CASSLPRWQAFF TGTGCCAGCAGCCTGCCGAGGTGGCAAGCTTTCTTT
TRBD2 TRBJ2-7 NA TRBV28 16 CASSLNSGGLSYEQYF TGTGCCAGCAGTTTAAACAGCGGGGGGCTCTCCTACGAGCAGTACTTC
TRBD2 TRBJ2-7 few TRBV19 15 CASSLGLAGSYEQYF TGTGCCAGTAGCCTGGGACTAGCGGGCTCCTACGAGCAGTACTTC
NA TRBJ2-5 NA TRBV7-9 14 CASSLGTGYETQYF TGTGCCAGCAGCTTGGGTACAGGGTACGAGACCCAGTACTTC
NA TRBJ1-2 few TRBV30 13 CAWSVWGNYGYTF TGTGCCTGGAGTGTATGGGGGAACTATGGCTACACCTTC
NA TRBJ2-2 NA TRBV27 14 CASSLVQITGELFF TGTGCCAGCAGTTTGGTACAGATCACCGGGGAGCTGTTTTTT